This T cell receptor beta chain was identified in a study of T cell responses to AZD1222 COVID-19 vaccine. The table came from immunoSEQ multiplex PCR; TCRdb's copy has only in-frame clones and leaves some out. The data show approximately 220,000 clones, more than 85% seen once. V was pared by 1 base and J by 7 bases, with 15 bases of the junction left unmatched. The CDR3 runs to 18 residues. From germline, CDR1 is MGHRA and CDR2 YSYEKL. This rearrangement joins TRBV4-1 to TRBJ2-5, with TRBD2 matching over 10 bases. The material was peripheral blood, obtained on day 0 of MenACWY control vaccination. This receptor was obtained from an adult in good health. DNA of the CDR3: TGCGCCAGCAGCCAAGTCGTGGGACTAGCGCCGGTAATGGGGACCCAGTACTTC. Protein product: CASSQVVGLAPVMGTQYF.